This T cell receptor beta chain was identified during a study of blood T cell repertoires in COVID-19. Study-wide context: Some COVID-19 samples were acute and others convalescent; all came from the United States, Italy and Spain.

Generated by immunoSEQ multiplex PCR, the TCRdb table keeps only in-frame clones and is missing some. The data show 100,000 to 150,000 clones, with approximately 84% seen just once and about 18% held by the top ten. This clone showed up just a few times. V shed 3 bases, J shed 4 bases, and the junction held 5 bases outside the gene matches. The CDR3 has 14 amino acids. Germline V gives CDR1 LGHNA, CDR2 YSLEER. J is TRBJ2-5 and V is TRBV4-3, with 7 bases that match TRBD2. The clonotype comes from an elderly woman with acute or convalescent COVID-19. The sequencing input was peripheral blood. CDR3 sequence reads: CASSHDTSVETQYF. The DNA for the CDR3 is TGCGCCAGCAGCCACGATACTAGCGTAGAGACCCAGTACTTC.